Below are 18 T cell receptor beta chains sequenced from a single sample in a study of CXCR3-negative and CXCR3-positive naive CD8 T cells. The study made its TRB cDNA libraries by 5' RACE, adding UMI labels. TCRdb reprocessed the 5' RACE reads, keeping one entry per CDR3 protein, no DNA. The specimen's table records around 48,000 distinct CDR3 sequences. The specimen was memory CD8+ T cells from blood. The receptor source for this set is a human donor in good health. Some clones in this sample may be carry-over from other donors' samples.

The V gene is TRBV5-6, the J gene TRBJ2-1; TCRdb returns TRBD2, unconfirmable since there is no DNA. Germline values: CDR1 SGHDT, CDR2 YYEEEE. The CDR3 contains 16 residues. The CDR3 sequence is CASSLSPQREGGEQFF. Together with reference TRBV5-6 and TRBJ2-1, the CDR3 gives the full variable domain: DAGVTQSPTHLIKTRGQQVTLRCSPKSGHDTVSWYQQALGQGPQFIFQYYEEEERQRGNFPDRFSGHQFPNYSSELNVNALLLGDSALYLCASSLSPQREGGEQFFGPGTRLTVL.

The J gene is TRBJ1-1, the V gene TRBV11-3. CDR1 SGHNT and CDR2 YENEEA come from the germline V gene. The length of the CDR3 is 16 residues. The CDR3 sequence is CASSSDGWWRVTEAFF.

This chain connects TRBV28 to TRBJ2-1; TCRdb picks TRBD1, but there is no DNA to check that call. The CDR3 totals 14 residues. Germline V gene sequence: CDR1 MDHEN, CDR2 SYDVKM. The CDR3: CATPGDRGRNEQFF.

The V call is TRBV5-1, the J call TRBJ2-3; the D gene TCRdb calls, TRBD2, cannot be checked with no DNA. CDR1 SGHRS and CDR2 YFSETQ come from the germline V gene. This CDR3 is 15 amino acids long. The CDR3 protein is CASSLKQGPTDTQYF. The whole variable domain, filled in from reference TRBV5-1 and TRBJ2-3, reads KAGVTQTPRYLIKTRGQQVTLSCSPISGHRSVSWYQQTPGQGLQFLFEYFSETQRNKGNFPGRFSGRQFSNSRSEMNVSTLELGDSALYLCASSLKQGPTDTQYFGPGTRLTVL.

The chain carries TRBV19 and TRBJ1-4; TCRdb's D call of TRBD1 is untestable without DNA. The germline CDR1 and CDR2 sequences are LNHDA and SQIVND (reference sequence). The CDR3 runs 16 residues. CDR3 amino acids: CASSGGTGTGNEKLFF.

The rearrangement joins TRBV15 to TRBJ2-7; TCRdb picks TRBD2, but there is no DNA to check that call. Germline V lookup: CDR1 LNHNV, CDR2 YYDKDF (reference sequence). The CDR3 is 14 residues long. CDR3 in amino acids: CATTTGTSAYEQYF.

This chain joins TRBV3-1 and TRBJ2-3; the TCRdb D gene call, TRBD2, has no DNA to confirm it. The CDR3 contains 17 residues. Germline loops: CDR1 LGHDT, CDR2 YNNKEL (reference sequence). The CDR3 sequence: CASSQFSGGASTDTQYF.

The V gene is TRBV19, the J gene TRBJ1-5; the D call of TRBD1 rests on TCRdb alone, since no DNA is present to check it. The CDR3 totals 14 residues. Germline CDR1 reads LNHDA; CDR2 reads SQIVND (reference sequence). CDR3 protein: CASSMGEIHQPQHF.

The chain links TRBV18 to TRBJ1-5; the TRBD1 assignment by TCRdb is unverifiable without DNA. The germline V gene has CDR1 KGHSH and CDR2 LQKENI. The CDR3 runs 16 residues. CDR3 protein: CASSLTGVGSNQPQHF.

Its frequency marks this clonotype as medium-sized. The V call is TRBV25-1, the J call TRBJ2-2; TCRdb picks TRBD1, but there is no DNA to check that call. Germline V gives CDR1 MGHDK, CDR2 SYGVNS. This CDR3 contains 14 residues. Here the CDR3 reads CASSDYVGAGELFF.

The genes are TRBV5-1 and TRBJ2-7. Germline V gene sequence: CDR1 SGHRS, CDR2 YFSETQ. The CDR3 loop spans 15 amino acids. The CDR3: CASSSGLATPYEQYF. The variable domain in full, with the rest retrieved from reference TRBV5-1 and TRBJ2-7, is KAGVTQTPRYLIKTRGQQVTLSCSPISGHRSVSWYQQTPGQGLQFLFEYFSETQRNKGNFPGRFSGRQFSNSRSEMNVSTLELGDSALYLCASSSGLATPYEQYFGPGTRLTVT.

V usage is TRBV28 and J usage is TRBJ1-1. Germline CDR1 is MDHEN and CDR2 is SYDVKM. There are 16 residues in the CDR3. CDR3 region: CASSLSSRQPYTEAFF. The whole variable domain, filled in from reference TRBV28 and TRBJ1-1, reads DVKVTQSSRYLVKRTGEKVFLECVQDMDHENMFWYRQDPGLGLRLIYFSYDVKMKEKGDIPEGYSVSREKKERFSLILESASTNQTSMYLCASSLSSRQPYTEAFFGQGTRLTVV.

The gene calls are TRBV6-2 or TRBV6-3 and TRBJ2-1; TCRdb's D call, TRBD2, is unchecked because there is no DNA. Germline CDR1 reads MNHEY; CDR2 reads SVGEGT. The CDR3 length is 16 residues. The CDR3 reads CASSPLAGGSYNEQFF.

V and J are TRBV7-8 and TRBJ2-1. Germline V gives CDR1 SGHVS, CDR2 FQNEAQ. This CDR3 comprises 13 residues. CDR3 region: CASSLLKGNEQFF.

V gene TRBV3-1 combines with J gene TRBJ2-4; TCRdb proposes TRBD2, but this gene call is untestable without DNA. Per germline, CDR1 LGHDT and CDR2 YNNKEL (reference sequence). The CDR3 is 15 amino acids. CDR3 protein: CASSRKRERVNIQYF.

The V and J genes are TRBV6-5 and TRBJ1-5. CDR3 length equals 13 residues. The germline CDR1 and CDR2 sequences are MNHEY and SVGAGI. CDR3 protein: CASSSEPHQPQHF.

The chain joins TRBV7-6 to TRBJ1-1; TCRdb reports TRBD1, a call that lacks DNA to check it against. Germline CDR1 is SGHVS and CDR2 is FNYEAQ. This CDR3 region has 15 residues. The CDR3 here is CASSAVTAMNTEAFF.

V and J are TRBV9 and TRBJ2-7; TCRdb's D call, TRBD1, is unchecked because there is no DNA. This CDR3 spans 13 amino acids. Germline loops: CDR1 SGDLS, CDR2 YYNGEE. CDR3 protein: CASSVGGSDEQYF.